What follows describes a single T cell receptor beta chain. Its antigen is as yet unknown. The sample originates from a study of identical twins. TCRdb reanalysed the 5' RACE reads using MiXCR and keeps one entry per CDR3 protein. The sample holds some 500,000 distinct CDR3 sequences, around 20% seen once. The V gene end was trimmed by 6 bases and the J gene end by 4 bases; junction bases not matched to a gene: 8. This CDR3 contains 13 residues. CDR1 and CDR2 from the germline V gene are SQVTM and ANQGSEA. Study-wide results and limits: Conclusions came from cross-sectional statistical analysis, not from following the same donors.

This same sample was also taken into another study, of T cells expressing NK-cell markers.

The TCR sequence derives from a young woman in good health. Material: CD4+ T cells sorted from blood. V and J are TRBV29-1 and TRBJ1-1, with 7 bases fitting TRBD1. The CDR3 sequence is CSVGTVLGTEAFF. In DNA, the CDR3 is TGCAGCGTCGGGACAGTGTTGGGCACTGAAGCTTTCTTT.